Below are 30 T cell receptor beta chains sequenced from a single sample in a study of blood T cell repertoires in COVID-19. The repertoire was sequenced with immunoSEQ multiplex PCR; TCRdb's copy has only in-frame clones and lacks some. The table records just over 95,000 clones, around nine tenths of them present only once. Sample: peripheral blood. The receptors stem from a human donor in a cohort sampled during active COVID-19.

CDR3 nucleotide sequence: TGTGCCAGCAGCTTAGTGGGCTATAAGATGAGCAATGAGCAGTTCTTC. Protein: CASSLVGYKMSNEQFF. The rearrangement joins TRBV7-6 to TRBJ2-1; unclear D gene. CDR1 and CDR2 from the germline V gene are SGHVS and FNYEAQ. Trimming cost V 1 base and J 6 bases, with 16 bases left between them. The CDR3 has 16 amino acids.

V and J are TRBV13 and TRBJ2-4; TRBD1 might be the D (5 bases). The CDR3 is 15 amino acids. Germline CDR1 is PRHDT and CDR2 is FYEKMQ (reference sequence). V was shortened by 3 bases and J by 4 bases, with 13 bases between the two germline ends. The CDR3 sequence is CASSLGQGIKNIQYF. Written as DNA, the CDR3 is TGTGCCAGCAGCTTGGGGCAAGGTATAAAAAACATTCAGTACTTC.

The chain combines TRBV11-2 with TRBJ2-5; TRBD2 matches 9 bases. Trimming at V came to 3 bases and at J to 4 bases, leaving 3 bases not matched to a gene. This CDR3 has 14 amino acids. Germline lookup yields CDR1 SGHAT and CDR2 FQNNGV. CDR3 region: CASSFSGSGETQYF. For the CDR3, the DNA is TGTGCCAGCAGCTTTAGCGGGAGTGGAGAGACCCAGTACTTC.

This clone was counted once. The chain is built from TRBV5-1 and TRBJ2-2; 8 bases line up with TRBD1. Per the germline V gene, CDR1 is SGHRS and CDR2 is YFSETQ. The ends lost 4 bases at V and 4 bases at J; junction bases unmatched: 6. The CDR3 spans 15 residues. In nucleotides, the CDR3 is TGCGCCAGCAGCGAAGGGACAGGACCCACCGGGGAGCTGTTTTTT. Amino acid sequence: CASSEGTGPTGELFF.

This clone was seen more than once but under ten times. CDR3 protein: CASRNRERLNQPQHF. The CDR3 DNA is TGTGCCAGCAGGAACAGGGAGCGACTCAATCAGCCCCAGCATTTT. The V gene is TRBV6-5, the J gene TRBJ1-5; weak D call: TRBD1 (6 bases). Looked up from germline, CDR1 is MNHEY and CDR2 is SVGAGI. Between the trimmed V and J ends, which lost 6 bases and 3 bases, there was a span of 15 bases. The length of the CDR3 is 15 residues.

The chain is built from TRBV4-1 and TRBJ1-3, with D tentatively TRBD1 (6 bases). The CDR3 consists of 16 residues. The V end lost 5 bases, the J end lost 2 bases, and 16 bases lay between the germline ends. The germline V gene has CDR1 MGHRA and CDR2 YSYEKL. CDR3 in amino acids: CASSSFQGSAGNTIYF. The CDR3 DNA follows: TGCGCCAGCAGCTCCTTTCAGGGGAGCGCTGGAAACACCATATATTTT.

The chain uses TRBV5-1 and TRBJ2-2, with D possibly being TRBD1 (5 bases). The ends were cut back, 4 bases at V and 4 bases at J, with 8 bases in the middle. The germline V gene has CDR1 SGHRS and CDR2 YFSETQ. The CDR3 contains 13 residues. Here the CDR3 reads CASSLDSTGELFF. CDR3 nucleotide sequence: TGCGCCAGCAGCCTTGACAGCACCGGGGAGCTGTTTTTT.

This clone appeared a single time. The rearrangement uses TRBV7-2 and TRBJ2-5, with D tentatively TRBD1 (6 bases). V was trimmed by 5 bases and J by 1 base, leaving 17 bases between them. This CDR3 has 16 residues. Per germline, CDR1 SGHTA and CDR2 FQGNSA. CDR3 sequence reads: CASSINGQITQETQYF. DNA for the CDR3: TGTGCCAGCAGCATAAACGGACAGATCACCCAAGAGACCCAGTACTTC.

The chain uses TRBV19 and TRBJ1-1; TRBD1 is a possible D gene (5 bases). The CDR3 runs to 16 residues. The germline V gene has CDR1 LNHDA and CDR2 SQIVND (reference sequence). V was clipped by 1 base and J by 0 bases, with 12 bases between them. CDR3 DNA sequence: TGTGCCAGTAGTATAGGGAACAGGATCATGAACACTGAAGCTTTCTTT. Translated, it gives CASSIGNRIMNTEAFF.

The chain recombines TRBV2 with TRBJ1-2, with D perhaps matching TRBD1 (6 bases). Germline V gene lookup returns CDR1 SNHLY and CDR2 FYNNEI. The CDR3 has 12 amino acids. V lost 11 bases and J 0 bases, leaving 10 bases between the germline ends. CDR3 protein: CAGQTANYGYTF. In DNA, the CDR3 is TGTGCCGGACAGACCGCTAACTATGGCTACACCTTC.

The chain has TRBV20-1 and TRBJ1-1; D call uncertain. This CDR3 has 13 amino acids. Trimming pared 3 bases from V and 5 bases from J, leaving 13 bases between. Per germline, CDR1 DFQATT and CDR2 SNEGSKA (reference sequence). This CDR3 reads CSASGMGRTEAFF. The CDR3 DNA reads as TGCAGTGCTAGTGGGATGGGGAGAACTGAAGCTTTCTTT.

V usage is TRBV3-1 (or the pseudogene TRBV3-2) and J usage is TRBJ1-1, with 7 bases matching TRBD1. CDR1 is LGHDT, CDR2 YNNKEL, per germline (reference sequence). The CDR3 contains 15 residues. Trimming removed 4 bases from V and 4 bases from J; junction bases left unmatched: 9. This CDR3 is CASSLRQGMSTEAFF. In DNA, the CDR3 is TGTGCCAGCAGCCTCCGACAGGGTATGAGCACTGAAGCTTTCTTT.

The chain combines TRBV12-3 or TRBV12-4 with TRBJ1-2; D gene ambiguous. Trimming cost V 1 base and J 7 bases, with 10 bases left between them. This CDR3 has 13 residues. In DNA, the CDR3 is TGTGCCAGCAGTTTAGTGACCCGGAGTGGCTACACCTTC. It codes for CASSLVTRSGYTF.

In its sample, this clone ranks as large. The J gene is TRBJ1-5, the V gene TRBV7-8, with unresolved D. V was cut by 4 bases and J by 3 bases, with 13 bases left in between. The CDR3 spans 15 residues. Germline-derived CDR1 and CDR2 are SGHVS and FQNEAQ. Written as DNA, the CDR3 is TGTGCCAGCAGCTCGGGGTCCAGTTTCAATCAGCCCCAGCATTTT. Its protein product is CASSSGSSFNQPQHF.

This chain joins TRBV6-5 and TRBJ1-1; TRBD1 is a possible D gene (5 bases). The germline V gene has CDR1 MNHEY and CDR2 SVGAGI. CDR3 length: 14 residues. Trimming left V 4 bases short and J 1 base short, with 10 bases between. The CDR3 loop reads CASSWGLQNTEAFF. CDR3 DNA: TGTGCCAGCAGTTGGGGACTGCAGAACACTGAAGCTTTCTTT.

The genes are TRBV6-4 and TRBJ2-2, with D tentatively TRBD1 (6 bases). The germline V gene has CDR1 MRHNA and CDR2 SNTAGT. This CDR3 comprises 14 residues. The V end lost 4 bases, the J end lost 4 bases, and 10 bases lay between the germline ends. CDR3 in DNA: TGTGCCAGCAGTGTCCAGGGGATCACCGGGGAGCTGTTTTTT. Translated: CASSVQGITGELFF.

The gene calls are TRBV3-1 (or the pseudogene TRBV3-2) and TRBJ2-1; 10 bases fit TRBD2. V lost 0 bases and J lost 5; bases outside the gene matches: 4. Germline CDR1 reads LGHDT; CDR2 reads YNNKEL (reference sequence). This CDR3 region has 16 residues. The CDR3 DNA reads TGTGCCAGCAGCCAAGATCGGCTAGCGGGGGACAATGAGCAGTTCTTC. As protein: CASSQDRLAGDNEQFF.

The table lists this clone with a count of one. V gene TRBV5-4 combines with J gene TRBJ1-2; 9 bases map to TRBD1. In germline, CDR1 is SGHNT, CDR2 YYREEE (reference sequence). The V and J ends lost 0 bases and 3 bases, in that order; junction bases with no gene match: 3. The CDR3 extends over 15 amino acids. The CDR3, as DNA: TGTGCCAGCAGCTTGGGACAGGGGGGAGACTATGGCTACACCTTC. Translating gives CASSLGQGGDYGYTF.

V usage is TRBV9 and J usage is TRBJ2-1; D might be TRBD2 (6 bases). CDR1 is SGDLS, CDR2 YYNGEE, per germline. This CDR3 is built from 16 residues. The V and J ends lost 0 bases and 1 base respectively, with 11 bases between them. The CDR3: CASSVEGLASYNEQFF. DNA for the CDR3: TGTGCCAGCAGCGTAGAAGGGCTAGCGTCCTACAATGAGCAGTTCTTC. The full variable domain, in which reference TRBV9 and TRBJ2-1 provide the parts outside the CDR3, is DSGVTQTPKHLITATGQRVTLRCSPRSGDLSVYWYQQSLDQGLQFLIQYYNGEERAKGNILERFSAQQFPDLHSELNLSSLELGDSALYFCASSVEGLASYNEQFFGPGTRLTVL.

DNA for the CDR3: TGTGCCAGCAGTTCGACAGGGAAACCCACCTACGAGCAGTACTTC. Its protein product is CASSSTGKPTYEQYF. This rearrangement joins TRBV28 to TRBJ2-7; TRBD1 aligns across 7 bases. The CDR3 has 15 amino acids. With V trimmed by 4 bases and J by 2 bases, 8 bases remained unmatched. The germline V gene has CDR1 MDHEN and CDR2 SYDVKM.

The chain links TRBV5-3 to TRBJ2-1; 14 bases line up with TRBD2. TRBV5-3 is an open reading frame whose function is uncertain. J was trimmed by 5 bases and V by 9 bases; bases with no gene match: 10. The CDR3 loop spans 16 amino acids. For the CDR3, the DNA is TGTGCCAACACTCAGACTAGCGGGAGGGCCGACAATGAGCAGTTCTTC. It yields the protein CANTQTSGRADNEQFF.

The chain links TRBV7-9 to TRBJ2-1; D possibly corresponds to TRBD2 (6 bases). CDR1 and CDR2 (germline): SEHNR, FQNEAQ (reference sequence). CDR3 size: 14 residues. With 5 bases removed from V and 4 bases from J, the gap between germline ends came to 12 bases. In DNA, the CDR3 is TGTGCCAGCAGCGTAGTGGGACTTTACAATGAGCAGTTCTTC. This codes for CASSVVGLYNEQFF.

The genes are TRBV30 and TRBJ2-5; no firm D call. The length of the CDR3 is 12 residues. Germline V gene lookup returns CDR1 GTSNPN and CDR2 SVGIG (reference sequence). Trimming left V 0 bases short and J 9 bases short, with 11 bases between. The chain's CDR3 is CAWSVQSEAQYF. DNA for the CDR3: TGTGCCTGGAGTGTTCAAAGTGAGGCCCAGTACTTC. Full variable domain (remainder filled in from reference TRBV30 and TRBJ2-5): SQTIHQWPATLVQPVGSPLSLECTVEGTSNPNLYWYRQAAGRGLQLLFYSVGIGQISSEVPQNLSASRPQDRQFILSSKKLLLSDSGFYLCAWSVQSEAQYFGPGTRLLVL.

The chain is built from TRBV19 and TRBJ2-1; TRBD1 aligns across 7 bases. The V gene's germline CDR1 is LNHDA and CDR2 SQIVND (reference sequence). This CDR3 has 15 amino acids. Germline trimming cut 4 bases from V and 6 bases from J; bases unmatched to any gene: 9. The CDR3, as DNA: TGTGCCAGTAGTAGAGACAGGGCCCCGACCAATGAGCAGTTCTTC. It yields the protein CASSRDRAPTNEQFF.

V and J are TRBV6-6 and TRBJ2-1; 8 bases map to TRBD2. In germline, CDR1 is MNHNY, CDR2 SVGAGI (reference sequence). V was pared by 4 bases and J by 3 bases, with 8 bases of the junction left unmatched. The CDR3 sequence is 16 residues long. The CDR3: CASSSSPLAGYNEQFF. CDR3 nucleotides: TGTGCCAGCAGTTCCTCGCCCCTAGCGGGCTACAATGAGCAGTTCTTC.

The CDR3 here is CASSLGQTIYEQYF. CDR3 bases: TGTGCCAGCAGTTTAGGACAGACTATATACGAGCAGTACTTC. This rearrangement joins TRBV6-5 to TRBJ2-7, with D possibly being TRBD1 (6 bases). The germline gives CDR1 MNHEY, CDR2 SVGAGI. CDR3 length: 14 amino acids. The ends were cut back, 4 bases at V and 4 bases at J, with 14 bases in the middle.

This chain joins TRBV18 and TRBJ2-1; TRBD2 is a possible D gene (5 bases). The V and J ends lost 1 base and 8 bases respectively, with 9 bases between them. The CDR3 has 13 amino acids. The germline V gene encodes CDR1 KGHSH and CDR2 LQKENI. CDR3 nucleotides: TGTGCCAGCTCACCACTAGCGACGGATGAGCAGTTCTTC. It translates to CASSPLATDEQFF.

The rearrangement uses TRBV7-9 and TRBJ1-2; 9 positions agree with TRBD1. Germline trimming cut 5 bases from V and 12 bases from J; bases unmatched to any gene: 10. This CDR3 is built from 13 residues. Germline CDR1 and CDR2: SEHNR and FQNEAQ (reference sequence). Here the CDR3 DNA reads TGTGCCAGCAGCCCAGGACAGGGGCGCCCCAACACCTTC. This encodes CASSPGQGRPNTF. The variable domain in full, with the rest retrieved from reference TRBV7-9 and TRBJ1-2, is DTGVSQNPRHKITKRGQNVTFRCDPISEHNRLYWYRQTLGQGPEFLTYFQNEAQLEKSRLLSDRFSAERPKGSFSTLEIQRTEQGDSAMYLCASSPGQGRPNTFGSGTRLTVV.

The chain recombines TRBV5-1 with TRBJ1-1; TRBD1 might be the D (6 bases). This CDR3 spans 13 amino acids. The germline V gene encodes CDR1 SGHRS and CDR2 YFSETQ. V lost 0 bases to trimming and J lost 11 bases, with 14 bases between them. CDR3: CASSLAERGLAFF. The CDR3 DNA sequence: TGCGCCAGCAGCTTGGCTGAGCGGGGGCTGGCTTTCTTT.

The chain's CDR3 is CASSRQGTYTEAFF. CDR3 DNA: TGTGCCAGCTCACGACAGGGGACCTACACTGAAGCTTTCTTT. V usage is TRBV18 and J usage is TRBJ1-1, with 8 bases that match TRBD1. Trimming at V came to 4 bases and at J to 3 bases, leaving 4 bases not matched to a gene. CDR3 length: 14 amino acids. Germline CDR1 KGHSH, CDR2 LQKENI.